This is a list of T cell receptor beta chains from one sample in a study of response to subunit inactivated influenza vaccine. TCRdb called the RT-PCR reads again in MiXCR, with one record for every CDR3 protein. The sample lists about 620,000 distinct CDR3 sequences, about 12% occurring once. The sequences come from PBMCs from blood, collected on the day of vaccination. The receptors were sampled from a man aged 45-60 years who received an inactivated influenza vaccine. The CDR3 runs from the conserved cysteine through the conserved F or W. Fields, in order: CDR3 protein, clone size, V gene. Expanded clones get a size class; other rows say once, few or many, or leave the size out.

CDR3 protein: CASSSLGRGETQYF
clone size: few
V gene: TRBV5-1

CDR3 protein: CATSDFIRQGDTGELFF
clone size: few
V gene: TRBV24-1

CDR3 protein: CASSREIAGGTQYF
clone size: NA
V gene: TRBV4-1

CDR3 protein: CASSRQSPEKLFF
clone size: many
V gene: TRBV12-3/TRBV12-4

CDR3 protein: CASSPLGVPSETQYF
clone size: many
V gene: TRBV5-1

CDR3 protein: CASSVDPKYEQYF
clone size: NA
V gene: TRBV9

CDR3 protein: CASSYVENTEAFF
clone size: few
V gene: TRBV6-2/TRBV6-3

CDR3 protein: CSSRDSSVRGGTDTQYF
clone size: NA
V gene: TRBV20-1

CDR3 protein: CSARGRQGLYEQYF
clone size: few
V gene: TRBV20-1

CDR3 protein: CASSWTGGESGELFF
clone size: many
V gene: TRBV6-1

CDR3 protein: CASRRLAGETYEQYF
clone size: few
V gene: TRBV6-2/TRBV6-3

CDR3 protein: CASASNRAGETQYF
clone size: NA
V gene: TRBV2

CDR3 protein: CSARQQSRGEQYF
clone size: many
V gene: TRBV20-1

CDR3 protein: CASSLRRERPYEQYF
clone size: NA
V gene: TRBV7-8

CDR3 protein: CASSSGLAGAPDTQYF
clone size: NA
V gene: TRBV11-3

CDR3 protein: CSVDGGVDTQYF
clone size: NA
V gene: TRBV29-1

CDR3 protein: CASSGELGFPLSDTQYF
clone size: NA
V gene: TRBV5-6

CDR3 protein: CASQRGASPNTGELFF
clone size: many
V gene: TRBV6-2/TRBV6-3

CDR3 protein: CAWSKALSGMSTDTQYF
clone size: NA
V gene: TRBV30

CDR3 protein: CASSPDRDREHEQYF
clone size: few
V gene: TRBV19